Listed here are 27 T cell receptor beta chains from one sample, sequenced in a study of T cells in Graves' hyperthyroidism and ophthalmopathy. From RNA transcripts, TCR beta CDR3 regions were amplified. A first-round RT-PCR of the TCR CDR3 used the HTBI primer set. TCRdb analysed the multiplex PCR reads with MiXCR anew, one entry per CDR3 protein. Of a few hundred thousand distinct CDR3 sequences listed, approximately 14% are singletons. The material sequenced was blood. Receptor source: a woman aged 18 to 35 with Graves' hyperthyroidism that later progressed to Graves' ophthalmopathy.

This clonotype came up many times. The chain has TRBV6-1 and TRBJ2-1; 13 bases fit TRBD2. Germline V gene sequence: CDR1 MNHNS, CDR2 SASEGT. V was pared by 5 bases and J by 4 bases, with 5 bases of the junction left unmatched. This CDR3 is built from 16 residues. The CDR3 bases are TGTGCCAGCAGTCCGACTAGCGGGAGGCTTTACAATGAGCAGTTCTTC. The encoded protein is CASSPTSGRLYNEQFF.

CDR3 sequence (DNA): TGTGCCAGCAGCCGTCAACAGGACAAGAGCACAGATACGCAGTATTTT. The encoded protein is CASSRQQDKSTDTQYF. This chain connects TRBV7-9 to TRBJ2-3; perhaps TRBD1 as D (5 bases). This CDR3 is 16 amino acids long. V was pared by 5 bases and J by 0 bases, with 15 bases between. The germline V gene has CDR1 SEHNR and CDR2 FQNEAQ (reference sequence).

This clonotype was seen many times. The CDR3 DNA reads TGTGCCAGCAGCCAAATGTTTACGTCCTACAATGAGCAGTTCTTC. Its translation: CASSQMFTSYNEQFF. The chain links TRBV3-1 to TRBJ2-1, with D hard to call. Between the trimmed V and J ends, which lost 2 bases and 1 base, there was a span of 9 bases. The CDR3 covers 15 residues. Germline lookup yields CDR1 LGHDT and CDR2 YNNKEL (reference sequence).

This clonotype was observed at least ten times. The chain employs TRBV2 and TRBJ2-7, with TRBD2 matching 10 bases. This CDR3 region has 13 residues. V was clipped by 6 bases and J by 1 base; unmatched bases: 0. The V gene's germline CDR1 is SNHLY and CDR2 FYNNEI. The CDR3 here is CASRTSGSYEQYF. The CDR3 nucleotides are TGTGCCAGCAGGACTAGCGGGTCCTACGAGCAGTACTTC.

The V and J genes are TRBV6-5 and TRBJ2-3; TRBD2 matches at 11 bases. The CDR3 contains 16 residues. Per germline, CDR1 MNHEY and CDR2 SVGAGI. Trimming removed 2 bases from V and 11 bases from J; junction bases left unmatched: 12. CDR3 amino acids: CASSYDRLAGGQGQYF. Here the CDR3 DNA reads TGTGCCAGCAGTTACGACCGGCTAGCGGGAGGTCAGGGGCAGTATTTT.

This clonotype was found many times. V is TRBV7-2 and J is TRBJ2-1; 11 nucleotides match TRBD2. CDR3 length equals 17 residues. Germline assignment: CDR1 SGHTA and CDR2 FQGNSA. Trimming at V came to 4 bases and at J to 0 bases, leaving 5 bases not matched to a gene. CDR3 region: CASSSGLAESSYNEQFF. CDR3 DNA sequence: TGTGCCAGCAGCTCGGGACTAGCGGAGAGCTCCTACAATGAGCAGTTCTTC.

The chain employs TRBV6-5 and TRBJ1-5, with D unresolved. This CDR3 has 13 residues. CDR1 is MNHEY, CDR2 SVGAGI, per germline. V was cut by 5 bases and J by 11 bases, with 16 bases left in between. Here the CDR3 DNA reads TGTGCCAGCAGTAATTCGGACGGAGGGTCCCAGCATTTT. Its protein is CASSNSDGGSQHF.

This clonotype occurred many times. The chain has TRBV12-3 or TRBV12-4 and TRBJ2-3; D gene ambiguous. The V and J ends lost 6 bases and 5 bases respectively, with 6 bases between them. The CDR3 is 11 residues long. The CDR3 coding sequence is TGTGCCAGCAGACAATTAGATACGCAGTATTTT. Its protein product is CASRQLDTQYF.

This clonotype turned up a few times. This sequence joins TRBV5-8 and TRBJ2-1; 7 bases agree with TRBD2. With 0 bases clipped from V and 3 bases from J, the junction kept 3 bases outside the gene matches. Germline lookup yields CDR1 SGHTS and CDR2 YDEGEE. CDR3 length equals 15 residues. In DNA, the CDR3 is TGTGCCAGCAGCTTGGGTAGCGGGTACTACAATGAGCAGTTCTTC. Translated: CASSLGSGYYNEQFF.

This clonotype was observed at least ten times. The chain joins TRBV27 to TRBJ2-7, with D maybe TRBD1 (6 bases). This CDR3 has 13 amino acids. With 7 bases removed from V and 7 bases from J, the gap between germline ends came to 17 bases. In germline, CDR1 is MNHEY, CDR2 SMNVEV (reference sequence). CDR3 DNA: TGTGCCAGCAAGGGAACAGGGTTCCGGGAGCAGTACTTC. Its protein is CASKGTGFREQYF.

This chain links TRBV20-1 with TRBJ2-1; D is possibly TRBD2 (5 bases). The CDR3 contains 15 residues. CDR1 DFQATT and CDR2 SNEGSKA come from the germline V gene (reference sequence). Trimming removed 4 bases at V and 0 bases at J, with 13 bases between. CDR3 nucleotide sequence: TGCAGTGCTACCTCGAGGGCGGTCTCCTACAATGAGCAGTTCTTC. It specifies CSATSRAVSYNEQFF.

The CDR3 is CASSPRVTGELFF. The CDR3 DNA reads TGTGCCAGCAGCCCCCGCGTCACCGGGGAGCTGTTTTTT. This sequence joins TRBV14 and TRBJ2-2; D uncertain. V shed 4 bases and J shed 4 bases, with 7 bases lying between them. This CDR3 has 13 residues. Germline V gene sequence: CDR1 SGHDN, CDR2 FVKESK.

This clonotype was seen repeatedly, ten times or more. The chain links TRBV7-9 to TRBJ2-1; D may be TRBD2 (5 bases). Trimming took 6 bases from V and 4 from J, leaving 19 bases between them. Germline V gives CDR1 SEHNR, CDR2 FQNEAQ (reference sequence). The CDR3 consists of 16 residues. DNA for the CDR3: TGTGCCAGCAGGTCTGGGTCAGCGGCGGGTTACAATGAGCAGTTCTTC. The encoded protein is CASRSGSAAGYNEQFF.

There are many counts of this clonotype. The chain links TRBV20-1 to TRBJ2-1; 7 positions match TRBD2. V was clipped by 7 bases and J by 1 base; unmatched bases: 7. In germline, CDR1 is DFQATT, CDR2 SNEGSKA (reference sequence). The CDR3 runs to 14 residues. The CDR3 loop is CSVSSGISYNEQFF. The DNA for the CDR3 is TGCAGTGTCTCGAGCGGGATTTCCTACAATGAGCAGTTCTTC.

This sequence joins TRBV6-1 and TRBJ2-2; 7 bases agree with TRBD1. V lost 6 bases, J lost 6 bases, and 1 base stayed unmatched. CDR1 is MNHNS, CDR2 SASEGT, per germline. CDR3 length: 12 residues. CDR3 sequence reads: CASRGGAGELFF. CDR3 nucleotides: TGTGCCAGCAGAGGGGGCGCCGGGGAGCTGTTTTTT.

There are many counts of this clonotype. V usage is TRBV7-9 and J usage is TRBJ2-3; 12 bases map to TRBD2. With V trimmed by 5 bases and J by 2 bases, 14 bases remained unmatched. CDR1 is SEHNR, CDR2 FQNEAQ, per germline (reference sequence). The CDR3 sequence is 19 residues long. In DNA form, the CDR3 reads TGTGCCAGCAGCCCCCCTAGCGGGAGGGCCGTCCCCTTCACAGATACGCAGTATTTT. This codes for CASSPPSGRAVPFTDTQYF.

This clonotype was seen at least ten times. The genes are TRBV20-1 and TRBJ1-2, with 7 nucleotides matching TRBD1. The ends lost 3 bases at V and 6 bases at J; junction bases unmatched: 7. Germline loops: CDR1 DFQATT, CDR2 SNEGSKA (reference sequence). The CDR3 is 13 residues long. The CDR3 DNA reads TGCAGTGCTAGCCAAGACAGGGCGGATGGCTACACCTTC. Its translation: CSASQDRADGYTF.

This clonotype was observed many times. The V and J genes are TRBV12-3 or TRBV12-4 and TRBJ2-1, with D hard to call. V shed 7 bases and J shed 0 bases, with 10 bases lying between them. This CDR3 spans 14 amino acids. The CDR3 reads CASTPESSYNEQFF. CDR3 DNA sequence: TGTGCCAGCACCCCGGAGAGCTCCTACAATGAGCAGTTCTTC.

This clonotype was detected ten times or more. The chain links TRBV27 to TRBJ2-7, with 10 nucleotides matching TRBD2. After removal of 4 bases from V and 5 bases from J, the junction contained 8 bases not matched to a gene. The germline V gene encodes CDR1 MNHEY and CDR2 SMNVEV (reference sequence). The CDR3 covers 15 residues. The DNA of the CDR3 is TGTGCCAGCAGTTCAGGGGGACTAGCGTCGCACGAGCAGTACTTC. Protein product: CASSSGGLASHEQYF.

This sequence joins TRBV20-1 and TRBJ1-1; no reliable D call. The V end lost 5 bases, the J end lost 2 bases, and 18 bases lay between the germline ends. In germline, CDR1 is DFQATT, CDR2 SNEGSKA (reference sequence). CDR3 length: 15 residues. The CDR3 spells CSAPREGSFNTEAFF. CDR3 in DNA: TGCAGTGCTCCTCGGGAGGGCAGCTTTAACACTGAAGCTTTCTTT.

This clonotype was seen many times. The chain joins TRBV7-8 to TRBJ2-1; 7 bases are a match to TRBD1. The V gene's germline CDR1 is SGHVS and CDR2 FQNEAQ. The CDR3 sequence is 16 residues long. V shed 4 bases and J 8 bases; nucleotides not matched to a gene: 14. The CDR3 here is CASSYQTGPWVDEQFF. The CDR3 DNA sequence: TGTGCCAGCAGCTACCAGACAGGGCCCTGGGTAGATGAGCAGTTCTTC.

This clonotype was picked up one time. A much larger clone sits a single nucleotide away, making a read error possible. The CDR3 reads CAGSLYRPTYNEQFF. The CDR3 DNA is TGTGCCGGCAGTTTATACAGACCGACCTACAATGAGCAGTTCTTC. This sequence joins TRBV28 and TRBJ2-1, with no clear D. The V gene's germline CDR1 is MDHEN and CDR2 SYDVKM. CDR3 length: 15 amino acids.

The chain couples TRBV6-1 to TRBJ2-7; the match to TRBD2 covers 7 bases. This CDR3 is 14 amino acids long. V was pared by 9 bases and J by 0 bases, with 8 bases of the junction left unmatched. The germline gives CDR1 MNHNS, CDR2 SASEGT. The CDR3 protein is CASRGDGPSYEQYF. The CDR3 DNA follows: TGTGCCAGTCGGGGGGACGGGCCCTCCTACGAGCAGTACTTC.

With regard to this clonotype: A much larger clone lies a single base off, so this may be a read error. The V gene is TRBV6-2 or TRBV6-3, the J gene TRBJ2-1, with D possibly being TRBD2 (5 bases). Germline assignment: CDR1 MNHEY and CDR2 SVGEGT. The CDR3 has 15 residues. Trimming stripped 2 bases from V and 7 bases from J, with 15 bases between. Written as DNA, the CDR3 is TGTGCCAGCAGTTACCAGTGCCTAGCCGGTAATGAGCAGTTCTTC. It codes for CASSYQCLAGNEQFF.

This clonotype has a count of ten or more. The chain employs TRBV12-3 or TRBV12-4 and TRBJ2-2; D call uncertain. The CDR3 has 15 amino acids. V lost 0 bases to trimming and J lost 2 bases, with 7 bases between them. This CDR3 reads CASSLAITNTGELFF. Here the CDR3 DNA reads TGTGCCAGCAGTTTAGCAATAACTAACACCGGGGAGCTGTTTTTT.

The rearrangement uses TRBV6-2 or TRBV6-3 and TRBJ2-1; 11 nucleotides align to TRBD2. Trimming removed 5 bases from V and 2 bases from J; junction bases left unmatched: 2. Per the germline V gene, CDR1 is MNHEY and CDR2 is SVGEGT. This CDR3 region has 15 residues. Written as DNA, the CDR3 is TGTGCCAGCAGTGCACTAGCGGGAGCCTACAATGAGCAGTTCTTC. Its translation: CASSALAGAYNEQFF.

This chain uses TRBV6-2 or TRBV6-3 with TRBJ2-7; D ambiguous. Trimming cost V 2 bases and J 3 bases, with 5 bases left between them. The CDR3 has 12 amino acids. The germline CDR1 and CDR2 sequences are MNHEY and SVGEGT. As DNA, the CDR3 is TGTGCCAGCAGTTACCCAGACTACGAGCAGTACTTC. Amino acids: CASSYPDYEQYF.